The 6 T cell receptor beta chains below come from one sample, sequenced in a study of T cell changes during pregnancy in multiple sclerosis. Using immunoSEQ multiplex PCR, the repertoire was profiled, and TCRdb retains in-frame clones only, with some absent. The sample lists some 85,000 clones; about 96% were seen once. The sample was peripheral blood, taken in the second trimester of pregnancy. These receptors originate from a female donor with multiple sclerosis, enrolled in a pregnancy study.

This chain connects TRBV5-4 to TRBJ1-2; tentative D call: TRBD1 (5 bases). V was cut by 2 bases and J by 0 bases, with 8 bases left in between. Looked up from germline, CDR1 is SGHNT and CDR2 is YYREEE (reference sequence). The CDR3 loop spans 14 amino acids. Written as DNA, the CDR3 is TGTGCCAGCAGCTTCGGGGGTACTAACTATGGCTACACCTTC. Translated: CASSFGGTNYGYTF.

The chain combines TRBV6-1 with TRBJ1-1; D uncertain. This CDR3 has 13 residues. CDR1 MNHNS and CDR2 SASEGT come from the germline V gene. V dropped 7 bases and J dropped 1 base, with 10 bases sitting between them. The CDR3 sequence is CASTRGGNTEAFF. CDR3 nucleotides: TGTGCCAGCACGCGGGGAGGGAACACTGAAGCTTTCTTT.

This clone was recorded once. CDR3 sequence reads: CASSVPRQGADYNTEAFF. DNA for the CDR3: TGTGCCAGCAGCGTACCAAGACAGGGGGCCGACTACAACACTGAAGCTTTCTTT. This sequence joins TRBV9 and TRBJ1-1, with TRBD1 matching over 10 bases. Germline CDR1 is SGDLS and CDR2 is YYNGEE. The CDR3 has 18 amino acids. With 1 base clipped from V and 2 bases from J, the junction kept 11 bases outside the gene matches.

V and J are TRBV10-2 and TRBJ2-5, with D perhaps matching TRBD1 (6 bases). This CDR3 region has 13 residues. CDR1 is WSHSY, CDR2 SAAADI, per germline. Trimming shortened V by 5 bases and J by 5 bases, and 12 bases separated the two germline ends. CDR3 residues: CASSLTGKETQYF. In DNA form, the CDR3 reads TGCGCCAGCAGTCTAACAGGGAAGGAGACCCAGTACTTC.

In its sample, this clone was seen a few times. The genes are TRBV7-9 and TRBJ2-3, with a weak D call TRBD2 (5 bases). Germline values: CDR1 SEHNR, CDR2 FQNEAQ (reference sequence). V dropped 3 bases and J dropped 4 bases, with 11 bases sitting between them. There are 14 residues in the CDR3. CDR3 sequence: CASSFQDSSDTQYF. DNA of the CDR3: TGTGCCAGCAGCTTCCAGGACTCTTCAGATACGCAGTATTTT.

The CDR3 sequence is CSVERPDSSYNEQFF. The DNA of the CDR3 is TGCAGCGTTGAGCGGCCGGATTCCTCCTACAATGAGCAGTTCTTC. This chain uses TRBV29-1 with TRBJ2-1; D unclear. From germline, CDR1 is SQVTM and CDR2 ANQGSEA. V lost 3 bases and J 0 bases, leaving 12 bases between the germline ends. The CDR3 extends over 15 amino acids.